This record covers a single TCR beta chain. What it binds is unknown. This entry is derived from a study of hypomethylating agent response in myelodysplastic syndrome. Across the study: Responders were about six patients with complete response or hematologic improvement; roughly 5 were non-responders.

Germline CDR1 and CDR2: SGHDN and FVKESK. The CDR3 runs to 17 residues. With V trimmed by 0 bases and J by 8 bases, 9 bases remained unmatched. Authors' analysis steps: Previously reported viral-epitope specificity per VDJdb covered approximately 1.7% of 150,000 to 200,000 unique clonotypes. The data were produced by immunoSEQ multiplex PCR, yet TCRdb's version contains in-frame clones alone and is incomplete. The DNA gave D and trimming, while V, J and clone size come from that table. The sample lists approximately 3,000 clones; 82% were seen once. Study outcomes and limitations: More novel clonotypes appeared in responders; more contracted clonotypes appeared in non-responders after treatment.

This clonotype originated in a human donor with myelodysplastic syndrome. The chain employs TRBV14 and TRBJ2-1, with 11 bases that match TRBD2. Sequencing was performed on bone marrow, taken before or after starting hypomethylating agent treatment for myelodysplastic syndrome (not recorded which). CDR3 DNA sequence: TGTGCCAGCAGCCAAGATATTAGCGGGGGGGCGAGACATGAGCAGTTCTTC. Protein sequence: CASSQDISGGARHEQFF. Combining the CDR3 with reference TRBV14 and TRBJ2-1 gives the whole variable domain EAGVTQFPSHSVIEKGQTVTLRCDPISGHDNLYWYRRVMGKEIKFLLHFVKESKQDESGMPNNRFLAERTGGTYSTLKVQPAELEDSGVYFCASSQDISGGARHEQFFGPGTRLTVL.